This TCR beta chain was recorded in a study of blood T cell repertoires in COVID-19 (dated by TCRdb to 2018 to 2020). General notes on the study: The collaborator samples originated in the United States, Italy and Spain and spanned the acute and convalescent phases of COVID-19. Subjects who had been exposed to COVID-19, were actively infected with it, or had recovered from it provided the deeply sampled blood TCRbeta repertoires that made up the dataset. Where available, HLA class I and class II types were obtained from metadata supplied by the sample provider rather than from assay-based typing. Sample metadata almost always included a de-identified subject ID, COVID-19 status, age in years and sex. Samples were obtained from the ongoing ImmuneRACE study (first 160 participants) and from about 1,300 subjects provided by 6 global collaborators. The prospective study material was composed of cDNA or gDNA derived from T cells, B-cell-depleted T cells, or PBMCs. A freely available public database, intended as a resource for researchers studying the immune response to SARS-CoV-2, is where the repertoires were released.

Study-wide conclusions, independent of this receptor: Clinical and demographic metadata were provided uncurated, with the amount varying by source and participant.

The collaborating institutions used their own protocols to collect whole blood in K2EDTA tubes. Collaborator samples were shipped for TCRbeta analysis as frozen whole blood, isolated PBMCs, or DNA extracted from either sample type. Taken from the germline V gene (reference sequence), the CDR1 and CDR2 loops are LNHDA and SQIVND. V loses 1 base of germline sequence and J loses 5 bases, and the interval between the two ends is 11 bases. The CDR3 measures 15 amino acids from cysteine to phenylalanine. Just the 45-base CDR3 DNA is kept, in frame starting at base 1. This clone was seen once. Its antigen is currently not known. Per-base quality was not reported, and no clone a single base away is much larger than it. The immunoSEQ Assay, a bias-controlled multiplex PCR, was used to amplify TCRbeta CDR3 regions from genomic DNA. In the authors' own workflow: The number of nucleated cells in each sample was estimated by amplification of reference gene primers within the assay. To quantify the absolute abundance of each unique TCRbeta CDR3 rearrangement, sequence reads were collapsed and filtered. Productive Simpson clonality was computed per sample as the square root of Simpson's diversity index over productive rearrangements. Here the immuneACCESS table is served through TCRdb, limited to in-frame sequences with V and J called. Missing clones are a known gap in these copies; in checked studies unresolved V genes cover under half, and the rest lacks a known reason. V and J calls plus clone size are reproduced from that table; the DNA served to infer D and trimming. This sample comprises roughly 70,000 clones, around 83% of them detected only once. The ten biggest clones cover around 3.9% of the sample.

The receptor's source is a man between 65 and 79 years old with active COVID-19. The chain employs TRBV19 and TRBJ2-2, with TRBD2 tentatively as D gene (6 bases match). The sequenced sample was peripheral blood. In nucleotide form, the sequence is TGTGCCAGTAGTATAGTTTCGGCGGGAACCGGGGAGCTGTTTTTT. Its coded protein is CASSIVSAGTGELFF.